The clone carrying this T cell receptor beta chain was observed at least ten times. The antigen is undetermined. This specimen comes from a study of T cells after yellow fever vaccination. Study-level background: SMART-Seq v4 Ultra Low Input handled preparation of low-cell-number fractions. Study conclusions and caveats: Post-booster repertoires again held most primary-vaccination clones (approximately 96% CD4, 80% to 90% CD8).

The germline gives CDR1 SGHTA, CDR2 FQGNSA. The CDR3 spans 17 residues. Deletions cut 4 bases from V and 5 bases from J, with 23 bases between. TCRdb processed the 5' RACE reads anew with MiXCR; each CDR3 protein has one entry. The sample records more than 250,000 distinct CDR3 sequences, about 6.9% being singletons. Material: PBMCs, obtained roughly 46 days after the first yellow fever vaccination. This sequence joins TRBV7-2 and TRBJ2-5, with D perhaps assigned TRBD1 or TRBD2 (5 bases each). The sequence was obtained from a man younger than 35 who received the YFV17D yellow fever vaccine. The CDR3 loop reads CASSSNTGTRRGETQYF. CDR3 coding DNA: TGTGCCAGCAGCTCCAACACCGGGACCCGAAGAGGGGAGACCCAGTACTTC.